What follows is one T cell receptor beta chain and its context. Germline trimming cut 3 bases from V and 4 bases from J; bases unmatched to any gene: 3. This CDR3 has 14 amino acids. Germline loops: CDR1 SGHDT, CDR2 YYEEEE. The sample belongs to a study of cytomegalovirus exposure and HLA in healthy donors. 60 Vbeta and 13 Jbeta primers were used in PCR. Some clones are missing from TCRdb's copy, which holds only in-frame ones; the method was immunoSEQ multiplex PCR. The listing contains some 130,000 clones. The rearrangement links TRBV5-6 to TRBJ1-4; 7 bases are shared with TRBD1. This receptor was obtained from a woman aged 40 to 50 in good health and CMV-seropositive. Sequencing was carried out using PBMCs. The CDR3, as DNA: TGTGCCAGCAGCTCGGGACAGCTTAATGAAAAACTGTTTTTT. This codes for CASSSGQLNEKLFF.